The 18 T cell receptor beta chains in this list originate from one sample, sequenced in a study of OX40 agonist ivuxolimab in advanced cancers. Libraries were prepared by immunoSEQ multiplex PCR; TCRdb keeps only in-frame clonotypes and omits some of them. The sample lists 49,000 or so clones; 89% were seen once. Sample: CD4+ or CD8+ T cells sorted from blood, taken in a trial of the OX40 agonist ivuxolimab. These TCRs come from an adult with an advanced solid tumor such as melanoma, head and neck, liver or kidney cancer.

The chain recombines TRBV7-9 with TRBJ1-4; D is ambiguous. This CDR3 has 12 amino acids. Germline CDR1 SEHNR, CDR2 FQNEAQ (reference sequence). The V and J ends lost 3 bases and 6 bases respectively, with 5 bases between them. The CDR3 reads CASSFSDEKLFF. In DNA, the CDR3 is TGTGCCAGCAGCTTCTCGGATGAAAAACTGTTTTTT.

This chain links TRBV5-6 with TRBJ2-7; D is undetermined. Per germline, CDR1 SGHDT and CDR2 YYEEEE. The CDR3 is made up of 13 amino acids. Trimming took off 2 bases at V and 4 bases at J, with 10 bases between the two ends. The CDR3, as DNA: TGTGCCAGCAGCTTTGGAAGACCTTACGAGCAGTACTTC. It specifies CASSFGRPYEQYF.

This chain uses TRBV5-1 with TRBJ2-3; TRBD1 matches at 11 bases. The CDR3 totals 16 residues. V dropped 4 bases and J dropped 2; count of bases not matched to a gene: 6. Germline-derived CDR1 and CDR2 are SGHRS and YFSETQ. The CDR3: CASSLGQGATTDTQYF. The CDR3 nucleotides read TGCGCCAGCAGCCTCGGACAGGGGGCGACCACAGATACGCAGTATTTT.

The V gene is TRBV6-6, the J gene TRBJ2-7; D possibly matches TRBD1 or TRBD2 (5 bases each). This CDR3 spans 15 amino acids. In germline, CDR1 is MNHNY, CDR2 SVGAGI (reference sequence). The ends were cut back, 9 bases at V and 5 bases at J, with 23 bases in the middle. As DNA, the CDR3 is TGTGCCAGTATAAGAGACAGCTTCGGGATGGACGAGCAGTACTTC. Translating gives CASIRDSFGMDEQYF.

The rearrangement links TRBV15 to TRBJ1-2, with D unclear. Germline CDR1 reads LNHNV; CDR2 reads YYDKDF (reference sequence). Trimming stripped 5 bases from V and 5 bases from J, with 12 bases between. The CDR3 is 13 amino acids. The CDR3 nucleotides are TGTGCCACCAGCGGCGGGGAGACTTATGGCTACACCTTC. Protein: CATSGGETYGYTF.

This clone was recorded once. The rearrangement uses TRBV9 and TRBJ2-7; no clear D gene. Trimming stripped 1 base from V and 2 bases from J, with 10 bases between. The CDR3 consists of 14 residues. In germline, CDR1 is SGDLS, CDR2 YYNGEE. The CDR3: CASSVKSQAYEQYF. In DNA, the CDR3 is TGTGCCAGCAGCGTAAAGTCTCAAGCCTACGAGCAGTACTTC.

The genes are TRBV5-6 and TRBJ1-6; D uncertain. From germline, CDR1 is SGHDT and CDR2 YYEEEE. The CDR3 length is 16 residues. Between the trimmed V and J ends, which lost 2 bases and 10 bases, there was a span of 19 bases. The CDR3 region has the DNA TGTGCCAGCAGCTTACTTTTCCGGGGTATCAAATCACCCCTCCACTTT. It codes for CASSLLFRGIKSPLHF.

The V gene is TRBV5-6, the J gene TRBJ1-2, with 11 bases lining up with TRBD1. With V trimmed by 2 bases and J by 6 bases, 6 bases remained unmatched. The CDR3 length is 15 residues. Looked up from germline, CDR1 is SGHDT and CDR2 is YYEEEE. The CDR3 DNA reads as TGTGCCAGCAGCTTAAGGACAGGGGGCATCGATGGCTACACCTTC. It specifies CASSLRTGGIDGYTF.

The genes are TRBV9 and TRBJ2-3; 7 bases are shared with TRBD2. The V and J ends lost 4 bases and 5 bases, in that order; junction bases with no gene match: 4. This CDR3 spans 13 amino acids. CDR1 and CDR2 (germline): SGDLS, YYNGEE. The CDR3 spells CASSSWGGDTQYF. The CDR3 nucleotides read TGTGCCAGCAGCTCCTGGGGGGGAGATACGCAGTATTTT.

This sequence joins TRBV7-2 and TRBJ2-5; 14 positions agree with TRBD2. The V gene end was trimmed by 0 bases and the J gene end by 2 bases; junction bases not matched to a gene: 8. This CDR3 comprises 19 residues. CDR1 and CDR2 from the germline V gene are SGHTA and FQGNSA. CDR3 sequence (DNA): TGTGCCAGCAGCTTAGCGAGGACTAGCGGGGGGACCCTTCAAGAGACCCAGTACTTC. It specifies CASSLARTSGGTLQETQYF.

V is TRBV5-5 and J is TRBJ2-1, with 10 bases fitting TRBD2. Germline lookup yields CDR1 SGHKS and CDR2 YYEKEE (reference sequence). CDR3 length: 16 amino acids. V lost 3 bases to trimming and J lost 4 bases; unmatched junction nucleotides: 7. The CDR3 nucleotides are TGTGCCAGCAGCTCTAGCGGGGGCCGCGATTACAATGAGCAGTTCTTC. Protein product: CASSSSGGRDYNEQFF.

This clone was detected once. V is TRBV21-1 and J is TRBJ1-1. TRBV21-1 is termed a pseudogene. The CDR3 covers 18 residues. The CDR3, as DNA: TGTGCCAGCAGCAAACCCGCCAGGAGGTGGGGGTTGGACACTGAAGCTTTCTTT. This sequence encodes CASSKPARRWGLDTEAFF.

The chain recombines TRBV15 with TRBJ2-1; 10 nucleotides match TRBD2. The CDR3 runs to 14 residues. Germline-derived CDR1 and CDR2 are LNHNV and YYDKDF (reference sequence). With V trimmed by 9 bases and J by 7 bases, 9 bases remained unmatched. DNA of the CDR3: TGTGCCACGACTCGCCAGCGGGAGGGGAATGAGCAGTTCTTC. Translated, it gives CATTRQREGNEQFF.

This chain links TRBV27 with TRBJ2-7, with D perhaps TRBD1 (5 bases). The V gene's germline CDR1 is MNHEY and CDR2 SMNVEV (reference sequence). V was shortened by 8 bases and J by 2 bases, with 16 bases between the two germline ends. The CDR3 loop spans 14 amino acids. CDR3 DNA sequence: TGTGCCAGCCGAACCGAGACAGCTACCTACGAGCAGTACTTC. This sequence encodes CASRTETATYEQYF.

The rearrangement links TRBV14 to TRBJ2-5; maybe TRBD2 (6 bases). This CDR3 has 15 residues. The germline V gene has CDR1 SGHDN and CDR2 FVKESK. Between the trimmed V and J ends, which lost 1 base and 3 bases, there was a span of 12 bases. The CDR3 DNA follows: TGTGCCAGCAGCCAAGCACCCGGCGGGAAAGAGACCCAGTACTTC. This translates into CASSQAPGGKETQYF.

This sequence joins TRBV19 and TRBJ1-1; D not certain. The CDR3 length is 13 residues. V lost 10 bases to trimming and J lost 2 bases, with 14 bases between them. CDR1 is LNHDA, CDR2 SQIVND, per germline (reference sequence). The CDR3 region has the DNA TGTGCCACCGATCGGACGGACAACACTGAAGCTTTCTTT. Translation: CATDRTDNTEAFF.

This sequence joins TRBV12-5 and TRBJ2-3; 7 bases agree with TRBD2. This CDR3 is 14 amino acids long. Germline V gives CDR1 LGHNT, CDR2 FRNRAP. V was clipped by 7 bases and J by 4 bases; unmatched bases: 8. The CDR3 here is CASDGRAYSDTQYF. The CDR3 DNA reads TGTGCTAGTGATGGGAGGGCATACTCAGATACGCAGTATTTT.

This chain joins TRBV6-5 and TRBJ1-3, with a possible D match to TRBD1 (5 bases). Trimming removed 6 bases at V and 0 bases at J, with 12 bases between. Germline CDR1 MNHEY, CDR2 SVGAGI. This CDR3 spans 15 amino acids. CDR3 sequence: CASSAGGGSGNTIYF. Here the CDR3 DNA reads TGTGCCAGCAGCGCCGGGGGGGGCTCTGGAAACACCATATATTTT.